Below, 18 T cell receptor beta chains from the same sample are listed, as sequenced in a study of control samples from healthy donors and cancer patients. Clones were sequenced by immunoSEQ multiplex PCR, and TCRdb holds only the in-frame ones, with some missing. Here the sample spans approximately 15,000 clones, more than 75% being singletons. Specimen: PBMCs. These receptors were collected from a woman aged 70 to 79 with colorectal cancer.

The V and J genes are TRBV18 and TRBJ1-6; D is ambiguous. V was clipped by 3 bases and J by 8 bases, with 11 bases between them. This CDR3 comprises 14 residues. Germline CDR1 KGHSH, CDR2 LQKENI. The CDR3 sequence: CASSPKGKDSPLHF. In DNA form, the CDR3 reads TGTGCCAGCTCACCGAAGGGAAAGGATTCACCCCTCCACTTT.

The J gene is TRBJ2-2, the V gene TRBV12-3 or TRBV12-4; D gene ambiguous. This CDR3 is built from 13 residues. The V end was cut by 3 bases, the J end by 4 bases, with 6 bases between. CDR3 sequence (DNA): TGTGCCAGCAGTTTGTATATCACCGGGGAGCTGTTTTTT. Its translation: CASSLYITGELFF.

The V call is TRBV4-2, the J call TRBJ2-4; perhaps TRBD2 as D (5 bases). Germline CDR1 reads LGHNA; CDR2 reads YNFKEQ. Trimming stripped 0 bases from V and 2 bases from J, with 14 bases between. The CDR3 has 17 amino acids. In DNA, the CDR3 is TGTGCCAGCAGCCAAGACCCTCGTCGAGGGACCAAAAACATTCAGTACTTC. Translation gives CASSQDPRRGTKNIQYF.

This clone was seen only once. The chain has TRBV14 and TRBJ2-3; D is perhaps TRBD1 (6 bases). Trimming shortened V by 6 bases and J by 3 bases, and 16 bases separated the two germline ends. This CDR3 has 15 amino acids. Germline assignment: CDR1 SGHDN and CDR2 FVKESK. CDR3 sequence: CASRITGWETDTQYF. CDR3 in DNA: TGTGCCAGCAGAATCACAGGGTGGGAGACAGATACGCAGTATTTT.

This chain links TRBV30 with TRBJ1-5; TRBD1 might be the D (5 bases). Per the germline V gene, CDR1 is GTSNPN and CDR2 is SVGIG (reference sequence). This CDR3 region has 12 residues. With 1 base removed from V and 4 bases from J, the gap between germline ends came to 5 bases. The CDR3, as DNA: TGTGCCTGGAGTGCAGGGAATCAGCCCCAGCATTTT. Its translation is CAWSAGNQPQHF. The whole variable domain, filled in from reference TRBV30 and TRBJ1-5, reads SQTIHQWPATLVQPVGSPLSLECTVEGTSNPNLYWYRQAAGRGLQLLFYSVGIGQISSEVPQNLSASRPQDRQFILSSKKLLLSDSGFYLCAWSAGNQPQHFGDGTRLSIL.

V usage is TRBV7-8 and J usage is TRBJ1-5; weak D call: TRBD1 (6 bases). V lost 0 bases, J lost 3 bases, and 12 bases lay in between. The V gene's germline CDR1 is SGHVS and CDR2 FQNEAQ. The CDR3 contains 16 residues. The CDR3 reads CASSLAGGEPNQPQHF. CDR3 nucleotide sequence: TGTGCCAGCAGCTTAGCGGGGGGCGAACCCAATCAGCCCCAGCATTTT.

The chain recombines TRBV19 with TRBJ2-5; perhaps TRBD2 as D (6 bases). CDR3 size: 15 residues. Trimming pared 3 bases from V and 1 base from J, leaving 12 bases between. Germline-derived CDR1 and CDR2 are LNHDA and SQIVND (reference sequence). DNA of the CDR3: TGTGCCAGTAGTATCTTGGGGAGGCCCCAAGAGACCCAGTACTTC. Translated: CASSILGRPQETQYF.

V is TRBV27 and J is TRBJ1-5; 8 nucleotides line up with TRBD1. The germline V gene has CDR1 MNHEY and CDR2 SMNVEV (reference sequence). The trim removed 2 bases at V and 6 bases at J, leaving 15 bases unmatched. The CDR3 runs 18 residues. Here the CDR3 reads CASSLGAGGARQGQPQHF. The CDR3 nucleotides are TGTGCCAGCAGTTTAGGGGCAGGGGGCGCGAGGCAAGGTCAGCCCCAGCATTTT.

The chain joins TRBV7-2 to TRBJ1-5; 8 nucleotides line up with TRBD1. This CDR3 has 17 amino acids. Germline V gives CDR1 SGHTA, CDR2 FQGNSA. V trimming: 3 bases; J trimming: 3 bases; junction bases outside the gene matches: 10. CDR3 nucleotides: TGTGCCAGCAGCTTCGGGGGGGCAGGGGGCTTCAATCAGCCCCAGCATTTT. This encodes CASSFGGAGGFNQPQHF.

The V gene is TRBV9, the J gene TRBJ1-2; the match to TRBD1 covers 9 bases. The CDR3 contains 15 residues. CDR1 is SGDLS, CDR2 YYNGEE, per germline. V dropped 3 bases and J dropped 4; count of bases not matched to a gene: 7. The DNA of the CDR3 is TGTGCCAGCAGCGGGAAGGGACAGGGAATCTATGGCTACACCTTC. As protein: CASSGKGQGIYGYTF.

The chain is built from TRBV5-4 and TRBJ2-1, with 7 positions matching TRBD1. V shed 4 bases, J shed 6 bases, and the junction held 4 bases outside the gene matches. Germline V lookup: CDR1 SGHNT, CDR2 YYREEE (reference sequence). CDR3 length: 13 amino acids. CDR3 amino acids: CASSPGQSNEQFF. The CDR3 DNA sequence: TGTGCCAGCAGCCCGGGACAGAGCAATGAGCAGTTCTTC.

The chain links TRBV7-2 to TRBJ1-2; D is ambiguous. Germline V gene sequence: CDR1 SGHTA, CDR2 FQGNSA. V gave up 5 bases and J gave up 3 bases, with 7 bases separating them. The CDR3 is 12 amino acids. CDR3: CASSARYYGYTF. CDR3 coding DNA: TGTGCCAGCAGCGCCCGTTACTATGGCTACACCTTC.

This chain uses TRBV6-2 or TRBV6-3 with TRBJ1-5; perhaps TRBD1 as D (5 bases). Germline-derived CDR1 and CDR2 are MNHEY and SVGEGT. This CDR3 spans 17 amino acids. V lost 2 bases to trimming and J lost 1 base, with 15 bases between them. The CDR3 sequence: CASSYVQGLGSNQPQHF. The CDR3 region has the DNA TGTGCCAGCAGTTACGTCCAGGGCCTTGGAAGCAATCAGCCCCAGCATTTT.

The J gene is TRBJ1-2, the V gene TRBV10-3; 7 bases are shared with TRBD1. V shed 6 bases and J 7 bases; nucleotides not matched to a gene: 5. CDR1 ENHRY and CDR2 SYGVKD come from the germline V gene. This CDR3 is 12 amino acids long. CDR3 DNA: TGTGCCATCAGGCAGGGGGAGGGTGGCTACACCTTC. Its translation: CAIRQGEGGYTF.

The chain employs TRBV19 and TRBJ2-7, with 11 bases matching TRBD1. V was pared by 8 bases and J by 1 base, with 1 base of the junction left unmatched. The germline CDR1 and CDR2 sequences are LNHDA and SQIVND (reference sequence). The CDR3 runs 13 residues. CDR3 region: CASRDRGSYEQYF. For the CDR3, the DNA is TGTGCCAGTCGGGACAGGGGGTCCTACGAGCAGTACTTC.

J is TRBJ1-1 and V is TRBV12-3 or TRBV12-4, with unresolved D. CDR3 length: 13 residues. The V end lost 6 bases, the J end lost 0 bases, and 8 bases lay between the germline ends. As DNA, the CDR3 is TGTGCCAGCAGGACCGAGATGAACACTGAAGCTTTCTTT. Translating it yields CASRTEMNTEAFF.

The chain joins TRBV5-1 to TRBJ2-2, with no clear D. CDR1 and CDR2 from the germline V gene are SGHRS and YFSETQ. This CDR3 is built from 13 residues. V was cut by 4 bases and J by 8 bases, with 12 bases left in between. CDR3 loop: CASSAGPGGELFF. The CDR3 DNA reads TGCGCCAGCAGCGCAGGCCCAGGAGGGGAGCTGTTTTTT.

The V and J genes are TRBV2 and TRBJ1-3; D remains unclear. V was pared by 2 bases and J by 0 bases, with 8 bases between. The germline gives CDR1 SNHLY, CDR2 FYNNEI. The CDR3 contains 15 residues. The CDR3 DNA is TGTGCCAGCAGTGAAATGCAGTACTCTGGAAACACCATATATTTT. Residues: CASSEMQYSGNTIYF.